The rows below give T cell receptor beta chains drawn from one sample of a study of T-cell memory formation after mild COVID-19. TCRdb re-derived calls from the 5' RACE reads in MiXCR, one entry per CDR3 protein. The sample yields about 140,000 distinct CDR3 sequences, 14% seen once. Specimen: PBMCs or a T cell subset sorted from them (not recorded which). The source of these receptors is an adult woman who had mild COVID-19 (a few samples of this study predate the infection). Cell type and time point are not known. Both conserved end residues are part of each CDR3. The D gene is left open where the match is weak. Rows give clone size only sometimes, using once, few, many, or a class for an expanded clone.

size: few
V: TRBV21-1
J: TRBJ1-1
D: -
DNA: TGTGCCAAAGCGGGGGTGAACACTGAAGCTTTCTTT
CDR3: CAKAGVNTEAFF

size: -
V: TRBV6-5
J: TRBJ2-7
D: -
DNA: TGTGCCAGCAGTTATGATCCTCTCGGCTACGAGCAGTACTTC
CDR3: CASSYDPLGYEQYF

size: many
V: TRBV11-3
J: TRBJ2-2
D: -
DNA: TGTGCCAGCACTCCGGGGGAGATACGCGCCGGGGAGCTGTTTTTT
CDR3: CASTPGEIRAGELFF

size: few
V: TRBV9
J: TRBJ2-3
D: TRBD2
DNA: TGTGCCAGCAGCGGATATCGGGGGGGGGTCGGAGGGTCCCCCACAGATACGCAGTATTTT
CDR3: CASSGYRGGVGGSPTDTQYF

size: many
V: TRBV20-1
J: TRBJ2-5
D: -
DNA: TGCAGTGCTAGAGACCTAGAGCGGGTCCAAGAGACCCAGTACTTC
CDR3: CSARDLERVQETQYF

size: few
V: TRBV5-1
J: TRBJ1-1
D: -
DNA: TGCGCCAGCAGCTTGGGGACAGCCCTGGAAGCTTTCTTT
CDR3: CASSLGTALEAFF

size: -
V: TRBV20-1
J: TRBJ2-1
D: TRBD2
DNA: TGCAGTGCTAGAAGCGGGAGGGCCAATGAGCAGTTCTTC
CDR3: CSARSGRANEQFF

size: -
V: TRBV20-1
J: TRBJ2-7
D: -
DNA: TGCAGTGCTTGGCGTGAGGAGGCAGGGACCTACGAGCAGTACTTC
CDR3: CSAWREEAGTYEQYF

size: few
V: TRBV9
J: TRBJ2-2
D: TRBD1
DNA: TGTGCCAGCAGCGCTACGGACAGGGAAAGTACACCCGGGGAGCTGTTTTTT
CDR3: CASSATDRESTPGELFF

size: few
V: TRBV20-1
J: TRBJ2-7
D: -
DNA: TGCAGTGCCTCGGACAGAGACTACGAGCAGTACTTC
CDR3: CSASDRDYEQYF

size: -
V: TRBV6-2/TRBV6-3
J: TRBJ1-1
D: TRBD1
DNA: TGTGCCAGCAGTTACGGGGATGACAGGGGGAACACTGAAGCTTTCTTT
CDR3: CASSYGDDRGNTEAFF

size: -
V: TRBV5-6
J: TRBJ2-7
D: -
DNA: TGTGCCAGCAGCTTGACCAGCGAGCAGTACTTC
CDR3: CASSLTSEQYF

size: -
V: TRBV5-1
J: TRBJ2-5
D: -
DNA: TGCGCCAGCAGCCCCGCCCGGGCAGGCCAGGGAGTAGAGACCCAGTACTTC
CDR3: CASSPARAGQGVETQYF

size: few
V: TRBV6-2/TRBV6-3
J: TRBJ2-1
D: TRBD2
DNA: TGTGCCAGCAGAGCGGGAGGGCCCTACAATGAGCAGTTCTTC
CDR3: CASRAGGPYNEQFF

size: -
V: TRBV6-5
J: TRBJ2-5
D: -
DNA: TGTGCCAGCAGTTCGATCAGGGGCGACCAGTACTTC
CDR3: CASSSIRGDQYF

size: few
V: TRBV6-2/TRBV6-3
J: TRBJ2-1
D: TRBD2
DNA: TGTGCCAGCAGTTACACGGGACTAGCGTACAATGAGCAGTTCTTC
CDR3: CASSYTGLAYNEQFF

size: once
V: TRBV4-2
J: TRBJ2-7
D: TRBD1
DNA: TGTGCCAGCAGCCAAGATAGGGCAGGGGGCGAGCAGTACTTC
CDR3: CASSQDRAGGEQYF

size: -
V: TRBV25-1
J: TRBJ1-1
D: -
DNA: TGTGCCAGCAGTAAGACAGAGAACACTGAAGCTTTCTTT
CDR3: CASSKTENTEAFF

size: -
V: TRBV5-1
J: TRBJ2-7
D: -
DNA: TGCGCCAGCGCCGTTGGAGGGGGGCCCTACGAGCAGTACTTC
CDR3: CASAVGGGPYEQYF

size: few
V: TRBV7-9
J: TRBJ1-1
D: -
DNA: TGTGCCAGCAGCTTAGTGAAGGGAACTGAGACTGAAGCTTTCTTT
CDR3: CASSLVKGTETEAFF

size: few
V: TRBV5-1
J: TRBJ2-7
D: -
DNA: TGCGCCAGCAGCTTGGCCGCCCTCTACGAGCAGTACTTC
CDR3: CASSLAALYEQYF

size: -
V: TRBV12-3/TRBV12-4
J: TRBJ2-7
D: -
DNA: TGTGCCAGCGCCGGGGGCTACGAGCAGTACTTC
CDR3: CASAGGYEQYF

size: few
V: TRBV29-1
J: TRBJ2-7
D: -
DNA: TGCAGCGTCGGGGGTGAAAACGAGCAGTACTTC
CDR3: CSVGGENEQYF

size: -
V: TRBV19
J: TRBJ2-3
D: -
DNA: TGTGCCAGTAGTATTGATTGGCCTACCGGACCTCCGGATACGCAGTATTTT
CDR3: CASSIDWPTGPPDTQYF

size: -
V: TRBV4-1
J: TRBJ1-1
D: -
DNA: TGCGCCAGCAGCCAAGTCGGATCTGGGGGGGGAGGACCAGCTTTCTTT
CDR3: CASSQVGSGGGGPAFF

size: many
V: TRBV7-2
J: TRBJ2-2
D: TRBD2
DNA: TGTGCCAGCAGCTGGGGACTAGCGGACACCGGGGAGCTGTTTTTT
CDR3: CASSWGLADTGELFF

size: -
V: TRBV5-1
J: TRBJ1-1
D: -
DNA: TGCGCCAGCAGCCCACCGTCGGGGAACACTGAAGCTTTCTTT
CDR3: CASSPPSGNTEAFF